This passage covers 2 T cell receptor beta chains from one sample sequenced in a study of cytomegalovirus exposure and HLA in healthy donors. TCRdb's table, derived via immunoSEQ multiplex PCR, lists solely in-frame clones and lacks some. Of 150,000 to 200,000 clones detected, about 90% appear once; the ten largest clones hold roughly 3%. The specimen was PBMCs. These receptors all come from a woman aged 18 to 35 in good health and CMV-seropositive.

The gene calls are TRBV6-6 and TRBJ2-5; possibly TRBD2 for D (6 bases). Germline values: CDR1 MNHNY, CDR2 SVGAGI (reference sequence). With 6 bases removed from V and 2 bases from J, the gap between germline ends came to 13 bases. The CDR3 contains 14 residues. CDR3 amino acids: CASSIGTPQETQYF. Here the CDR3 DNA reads TGTGCCAGCAGCATCGGGACTCCACAAGAGACCCAGTACTTC.

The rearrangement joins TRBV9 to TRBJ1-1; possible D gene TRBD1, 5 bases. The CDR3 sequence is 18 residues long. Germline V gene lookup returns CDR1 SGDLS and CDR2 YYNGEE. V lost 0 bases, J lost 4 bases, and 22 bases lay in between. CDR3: CASSVAPQGGLVGTEAFF. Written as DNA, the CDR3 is TGTGCCAGCAGCGTAGCTCCGCAGGGCGGCTTGGTAGGCACTGAAGCTTTCTTT.